This TCR beta chain is drawn from a study of lymphopenia after photon versus proton radiotherapy. General study points: Post-nadir diversity loss with photons came from oligoclonal expansion, particularly CD8+ Temra cells. Under photons, naive T cells and diversity fell while effector/memory populations rose. Survival link was tested only in deceased patients; proton benefit remains a possibility.

CDR1 is SGDLS, CDR2 YYNGEE, per germline. The CDR3 sequence is 14 residues long. The V gene end was trimmed by 2 bases and the J gene end by 4 bases; junction bases not matched to a gene: 4. Clones were read by immunoSEQ multiplex PCR, and TCRdb kept only the in-frame ones, dropping some. Of some 55,000 clones listed, around 87% are singletons. This clone was counted a single time. Its antigen remains unidentified. This specimen consisted of peripheral blood, obtained from a patient treated with photon-based radiotherapy. This TCR came from a man aged 40-49 years with gastric cancer. This chain links TRBV9 with TRBJ1-2, with 8 bases matching TRBD1. CDR3 bases: TGTGCCAGCAGCGTCGACAGGGGAGCCTATGGCTACACCTTC. The encoded protein is CASSVDRGAYGYTF.